The T cell receptor beta chain under discussion was sequenced for a study of blood T cell repertoires in COVID-19. Background on the study: Samples representing acute and convalescent COVID-19 were sourced from the United States, Italy and Spain. The analysed material was cDNA or gDNA that came from T cells, B-cell-depleted T cells, or PBMCs.

Germline-derived CDR1 and CDR2 are SGHNT and YENEEA. The CDR3 totals 16 residues. V was trimmed by 2 bases and J by 4 bases, leaving 15 bases between them. Recruited during active infection, patients (from Seattle) were subsequently followed longitudinally. In the authors' workflow: Amplification of reference gene primers was used by the study to estimate nucleated cell counts. Clones were sequenced by immunoSEQ multiplex PCR, and TCRdb holds only the in-frame ones, with some missing. From that table come the V and J calls and clone size; the DNA was used to work out D and trimming. Of around 210,000 clones detected, approximately 85% appear once; the ten largest clones hold more than 4.5%.

Sequencing was done on a sample of peripheral blood. This chain links TRBV11-3 with TRBJ2-1; D call uncertain. This TCR derives from a man aged 50-60 years with COVID-19, enrolled during active disease. The CDR3 nucleotides read TGTGCCAGCAGCTTAAAGGCGGAGCCGCCTTACAATGAGCAGTTCTTC. This gives the protein CASSLKAEPPYNEQFF.